Described below is a single T cell receptor beta chain sequence and its context. The sample is drawn from a study of shared clonotypes between healthy human individuals. This CDR3 has 14 amino acids. Repertoires were generated with immunoSEQ multiplex PCR, while TCRdb's copy carries only in-frame clones and drops some. The sample lists about half a million clones, around four fifths seen once, with around 13% in the top ten. Sequenced sample: PBMCs. The chain recombines TRBV21-1 with TRBJ2-3; TRBD2 reflects the table's D call only, with no check against the DNA. TRBV21-1 represents a pseudogene. The clonotype was recovered from a woman aged 40 to 50 in good health. Some clones in this sample may be carry-over from other donors' samples. CDR3 sequence (DNA): TGTGCCAGCAGCGGACTAGCCCAGAAAGATACGCAGTATTTT. Encoded protein: CASSGLAQKDTQYF.